In its sample, the clone carrying this T cell receptor (beta chain) was seen many times. Time point in this sample: newly diagnosed GD, antithyroid drugs for less than 3 months. From RNA extracted from PBMCs, the TCR library was made. These data belong to a study of regulatory T cells in long-lasting Graves disease. To make TCR beta libraries, researchers used iRepertoire HTBI primers and Arm-PCR of CDR3 regions. In TCRdb, the multiplex PCR reads were re-called with MiXCR into one record per CDR3 protein. This sample yields about 540,000 distinct CDR3 sequences, of which about 13% are seen a single time; 10% belongs to the top ten. The CDR3 is 15 amino acids. The V gene's germline CDR1 is SEHNR and CDR2 FQNEAQ (reference sequence). Trimming stripped 4 bases from V and 4 bases from J, with 16 bases between. These same data were also listed under a study on T cells in Graves' hyperthyroidism and ophthalmopathy.

The clonotype comes from a man aged 25 to 40 with Graves disease. Sequences were derived from peripheral blood mononuclear cells (PBMCs), sampled at new diagnosis, from a patient treated with antithyroid drugs. The rearrangement links TRBV7-9 to TRBJ2-5, with D hard to call. The chain's CDR3 is CASSSLESQRETQYF. The CDR3 DNA reads TGTGCCAGCAGCTCTCTAGAGTCCCAGCGAGAGACCCAGTACTTC.